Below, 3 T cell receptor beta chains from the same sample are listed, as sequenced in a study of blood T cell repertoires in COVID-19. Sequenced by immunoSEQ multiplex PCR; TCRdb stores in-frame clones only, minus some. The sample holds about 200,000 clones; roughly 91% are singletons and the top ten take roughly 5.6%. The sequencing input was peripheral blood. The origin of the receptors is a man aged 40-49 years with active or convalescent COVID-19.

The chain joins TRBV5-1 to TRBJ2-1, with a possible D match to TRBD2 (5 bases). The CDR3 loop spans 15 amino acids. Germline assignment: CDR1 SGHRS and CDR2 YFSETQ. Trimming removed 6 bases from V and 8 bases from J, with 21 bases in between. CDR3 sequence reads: CASNRLTGSGDEQFF. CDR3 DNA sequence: TGCGCCAGCAATCGGTTGACGGGGTCCGGCGATGAGCAGTTCTTC.

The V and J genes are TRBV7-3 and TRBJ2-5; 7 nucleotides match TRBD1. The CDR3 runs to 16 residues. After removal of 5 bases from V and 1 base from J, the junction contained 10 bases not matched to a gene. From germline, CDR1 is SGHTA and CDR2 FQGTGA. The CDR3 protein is CASSPGRQGTQETQYF. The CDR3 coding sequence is TGTGCCAGCAGCCCTGGGAGACAGGGCACCCAAGAGACCCAGTACTTC.

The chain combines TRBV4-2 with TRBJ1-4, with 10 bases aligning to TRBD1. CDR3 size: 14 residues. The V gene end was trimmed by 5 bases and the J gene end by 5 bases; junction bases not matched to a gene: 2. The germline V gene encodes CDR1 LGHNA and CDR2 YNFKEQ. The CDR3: CASSEGQGNEKLFF. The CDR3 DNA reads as TGTGCCAGCAGCGAGGGACAGGGGAATGAAAAACTGTTTTTT.